The 17 T cell receptor beta chains below were found in one sample sequenced in a study of blood T cells in healthy people across ages. It was with a sample-barcoded 5' primer and a J-beta primer mix that a second PCR of about 6 to 12 cycles was run. TCRdb reanalysed the 5' RACE reads using MiXCR and keeps one entry per CDR3 protein. The table has approximately 800,000 distinct CDR3 sequences, roughly three fifths seen once. What was sequenced was blood. These receptors were taken from a middle-aged man in good health.

The gene calls are TRBV7-9 and TRBJ2-2, with a tentative D call TRBD2 (6 bases). Germline V gives CDR1 SEHNR, CDR2 FQNEAQ (reference sequence). V was trimmed by 5 bases and J by 0 bases, leaving 10 bases between them. There are 15 residues in the CDR3. This chain's CDR3 is CASSVGLTNTGELFF. The CDR3 DNA reads TGTGCCAGCAGCGTGGGACTGACGAACACCGGGGAGCTGTTTTTT.

V gene TRBV12-3 or TRBV12-4 combines with J gene TRBJ2-1; D may be TRBD2 (6 bases). This CDR3 is 14 amino acids long. V lost 6 bases and J 8 bases, leaving 17 bases between the germline ends. The DNA for the CDR3 is TGTGCCAGCAGGGCGGGACCTTCTTGGGATGAGCAGTTCTTC. Translating gives CASRAGPSWDEQFF.

The V gene is TRBV27, the J gene TRBJ2-7, with a weak D call TRBD2 (5 bases). CDR3 length: 14 amino acids. The V and J ends lost 5 bases and 3 bases respectively, with 14 bases between them. The germline V gene has CDR1 MNHEY and CDR2 SMNVEV (reference sequence). In DNA form, the CDR3 reads TGTGCCAGCAGTCCGAGCGGTGGCCTCTACGAGCAGTACTTC. Its protein is CASSPSGGLYEQYF.

The chain recombines TRBV27 with TRBJ2-2, with 7 bases matching TRBD1. Germline values: CDR1 MNHEY, CDR2 SMNVEV (reference sequence). The ends lost 5 bases at V and 4 bases at J; junction bases unmatched: 7. There are 15 residues in the CDR3. The DNA of the CDR3 is TGTGCCAGCAGTAGTAACAGGGGAATCACCGGGGAGCTGTTTTTT. This codes for CASSSNRGITGELFF.

This sequence joins TRBV5-1 and TRBJ1-4; 9 nucleotides align to TRBD1. V gave up 5 bases and J gave up 8 bases; unmatched junction bases: 13. This CDR3 region has 16 residues. Germline CDR1 and CDR2: SGHRS and YFSETQ. In DNA form, the CDR3 reads TGCGCCAGCAGGGACAGGGGCGGGGGAGAAACGGAAAAACTGTTTTTT. Translating it yields CASRDRGGGETEKLFF.

The genes are TRBV5-1 and TRBJ2-1; 11 positions match TRBD2. This CDR3 is built from 16 residues. V lost 1 base, J lost 6 bases, and 6 bases stayed unmatched. The germline CDR1 and CDR2 sequences are SGHRS and YFSETQ. This chain's CDR3 is CASSLTGTSGFNEQFF. The CDR3 DNA is TGCGCCAGCAGCTTGACAGGGACTAGCGGCTTCAATGAGCAGTTCTTC. The full variable domain, completed using reference TRBV5-1 and TRBJ2-1, is KAGVTQTPRYLIKTRGQQVTLSCSPISGHRSVSWYQQTPGQGLQFLFEYFSETQRNKGNFPGRFSGRQFSNSRSEMNVSTLELGDSALYLCASSLTGTSGFNEQFFGPGTRLTVL.

Details on this clonotype: One end of the junction varies from germline; a read error may be responsible. The V call is TRBV5-1, the J call TRBJ2-5; 8 bases line up with TRBD1. The CDR3 is made up of 15 amino acids. Germline V CDR1 and CDR2: SGHRS, YFSETQ. The CDR3 sequence: CASSFRTGGEEAQYF. The DNA of the CDR3 is TGCGCCAGCAGCTTCCGTACAGGGGGAGAAGAGGCCCAGTACTTC.

The genes are TRBV28 and TRBJ1-2, with TRBD1 matching 7 bases. The trim removed 5 bases at V and 0 bases at J, leaving 15 bases unmatched. The CDR3 is made up of 18 amino acids. The germline V gene encodes CDR1 MDHEN and CDR2 SYDVKM. The CDR3 DNA follows: TGTGCCAGCAGTATCCCACCCCCTGGACAGGATTCTAACTATGGCTACACCTTC. Protein: CASSIPPPGQDSNYGYTF.

This clonotype has a handful of counts. This rearrangement joins TRBV7-2 to TRBJ1-2; a possible D gene is TRBD1 (5 bases). This CDR3 spans 14 amino acids. The germline CDR1 and CDR2 sequences are SGHTA and FQGNSA. V dropped 1 base and J dropped 2 bases, with 8 bases sitting between them. For the CDR3, the DNA is TGTGCCAGCAGCTTAGGGGGACGGAACTATGGCTACACCTTC. This sequence encodes CASSLGGRNYGYTF. Drawing the rest from reference TRBV7-2 and TRBJ1-2, the complete variable domain is GAGVSQSPSNKVTEKGKDVELRCDPISGHTALYWYRQSLGQGLEFLIYFQGNSAPDKSGLPSDRFSAERTGGSVSTLTIQRTQQEDSAVYLCASSLGGRNYGYTFGSGTRLTVV.

This clonotype was recorded once. This chain uses TRBV15 with TRBJ2-3; tentatively, D is TRBD2 (6 bases). The germline gives CDR1 LNHNV, CDR2 YYDKDF (reference sequence). With 10 bases removed from V and 7 bases from J, the gap between germline ends came to 21 bases. This CDR3 has 14 residues. The CDR3 region is CAIAIGGVSYTQYF. The CDR3 bases are TGTGCCATCGCAATCGGGGGAGTGAGCTATACGCAGTATTTT. The full variable domain, with the rest looked up from reference TRBV15 and TRBJ2-3, is DAMVIQNPRYQVTQFGKPVTLSCSQTLNHNVMYWYQQKSSQAPKLLFHYYDKDFNNEADTPDNFQSRRPNTSFCFLDIRSPGLGDTAMYLCAIAIGGVSYTQYFGPGTRLTVL.

This chain joins TRBV9 and TRBJ1-1; a weak D match, TRBD1 (5 bases). The CDR3 totals 14 residues. Germline values: CDR1 SGDLS, CDR2 YYNGEE. Deletions cut 0 bases from V and 0 bases from J, with 6 bases between. The CDR3 reads CASSVVGVNTEAFF. In DNA, the CDR3 is TGTGCCAGCAGCGTAGTAGGGGTGAACACTGAAGCTTTCTTT.

This clonotype showed up just once. V is TRBV10-3 and J is TRBJ1-6; the D gene is possibly TRBD1 (6 bases). Per the germline V gene, CDR1 is ENHRY and CDR2 is SYGVKD. V shed 6 bases and J shed 7 bases, with 34 bases lying between them. The CDR3 spans 21 residues. The CDR3 nucleotides read TGTGCCATCAGAAAAGACCTGTCGAGACCAGGGGAAGTTTCGCGGAATTCACCCCTCCACTTT. Amino acids: CAIRKDLSRPGEVSRNSPLHF.

The V call is TRBV15, the J call TRBJ2-5; 8 nucleotides line up with TRBD2. The V gene's germline CDR1 is LNHNV and CDR2 YYDKDF (reference sequence). The CDR3 consists of 15 residues. The ends lost 0 bases at V and 4 bases at J; junction bases unmatched: 4. CDR3 DNA: TGTGCCACCAGCAGAGATCCGGGACTAGGAGAGACCCAGTACTTC. This gives the protein CATSRDPGLGETQYF.

The rearrangement uses TRBV9 and TRBJ2-5; maybe TRBD1 (5 bases). CDR3 length: 16 amino acids. Between the trimmed V and J ends, which lost 0 bases and 0 bases, there was a span of 12 bases. CDR1 is SGDLS, CDR2 YYNGEE, per germline. CDR3 residues: CASSVGGGSYQETQYF. The CDR3 nucleotides are TGTGCCAGCAGCGTAGGGGGCGGATCGTACCAAGAGACCCAGTACTTC. Based on the CDR3 plus reference TRBV9 and TRBJ2-5, the full variable domain is DSGVTQTPKHLITATGQRVTLRCSPRSGDLSVYWYQQSLDQGLQFLIQYYNGEERAKGNILERFSAQQFPDLHSELNLSSLELGDSALYFCASSVGGGSYQETQYFGPGTRLLVL.

V and J are TRBV28 and TRBJ2-1; unclear D gene. CDR3 length: 14 amino acids. V lost 7 bases, J lost 2 bases, and 12 bases lay in between. Germline V gene lookup returns CDR1 MDHEN and CDR2 SYDVKM. CDR3 nucleotides: TGTGCCAGCACCGACCAGGTAACCTACAATGAGCAGTTCTTC. Translated, it gives CASTDQVTYNEQFF. The whole variable domain, remainder taken from reference TRBV28 and TRBJ2-1, is DVKVTQSSRYLVKRTGEKVFLECVQDMDHENMFWYRQDPGLGLRLIYFSYDVKMKEKGDIPEGYSVSREKKERFSLILESASTNQTSMYLCASTDQVTYNEQFFGPGTRLTVL.

Here the CDR3 reads CASSLEAGYLATQYF. For the CDR3, the DNA is TGTGCCAGCAGTTTGGAGGCAGGGTATCTCGCGACCCAGTACTTC. V is TRBV6-5 and J is TRBJ2-5; D tentatively reads TRBD1 or TRBD2 (5 bases each). V was cut by 4 bases and J by 7 bases, with 19 bases left in between. CDR1 is MNHEY, CDR2 SVGAGI, per germline. The CDR3 extends over 15 amino acids.

The gene calls are TRBV20-1 and TRBJ2-1; a possible D gene is TRBD2 (6 bases). The CDR3 sequence is 11 residues long. Germline-derived CDR1 and CDR2 are DFQATT and SNEGSKA (reference sequence). The ends were cut back, 6 bases at V and 7 bases at J, with 10 bases in the middle. The DNA for the CDR3 is TGCAGTGCGTTCCGGGGGAATGAGCAGTTCTTC. This translates into CSAFRGNEQFF.